This TCR beta chain derives from a study of T cell repertoires in cytomegalovirus infection. Study overall: The authors relied on CMV epitopes, both recently identified HLA-C-restricted and well-studied HLA-B-restricted. Whole-study findings and limits: Adding up the frequency of public TCR beta families identified people who carried CMV plus the relevant HLA. It was HLA-C-restricted CMV-specific TCR beta clonotypes that dominated the response ex vivo.

TCRdb re-analysed the reads in MiXCR, keeping a single row per CDR3 protein. Counted here are about 890,000 distinct CDR3 sequences, 31% occurring once; the ten biggest clones make up around 15%. With 4 bases removed from V and 3 bases from J, the gap between germline ends came to 13 bases. The germline CDR1 and CDR2 sequences are LNHNV and YYDKDF (reference sequence). The CDR3 consists of 15 residues. As concerns this clonotype: The antigen is not known.

The material sequenced was cultured CD8+ T cells from PBMCs, taken from culture after CMV antigen stimulation. The chain uses TRBV15 and TRBJ1-5; D is ambiguous. This sequence was found in a human donor in good health (CMV status not recorded). Some clones in this sample may be carry-over from other donors' samples. The CDR3 nucleotides read TGTGCCACCAGCATGTCGGCTTTCCCCAATCAGCCCCAGCATTTT. It is translated as CATSMSAFPNQPQHF.